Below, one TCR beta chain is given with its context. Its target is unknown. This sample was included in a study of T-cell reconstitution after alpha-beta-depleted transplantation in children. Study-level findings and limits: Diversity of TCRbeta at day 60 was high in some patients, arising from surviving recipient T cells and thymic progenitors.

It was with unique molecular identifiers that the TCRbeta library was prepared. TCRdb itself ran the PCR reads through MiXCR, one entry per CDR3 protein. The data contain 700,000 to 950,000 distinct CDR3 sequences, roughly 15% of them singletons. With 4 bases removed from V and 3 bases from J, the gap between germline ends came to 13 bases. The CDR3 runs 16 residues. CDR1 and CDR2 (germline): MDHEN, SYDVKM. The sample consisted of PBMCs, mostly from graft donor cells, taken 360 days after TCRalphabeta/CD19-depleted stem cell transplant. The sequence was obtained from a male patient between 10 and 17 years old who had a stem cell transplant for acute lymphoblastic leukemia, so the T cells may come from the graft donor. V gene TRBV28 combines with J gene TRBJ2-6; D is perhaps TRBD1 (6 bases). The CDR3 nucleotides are TGTGCCAGCAGTTCGACAGGTACCTATGGGGCCAACGTCCTGACTTTC. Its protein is CASSSTGTYGANVLTF.